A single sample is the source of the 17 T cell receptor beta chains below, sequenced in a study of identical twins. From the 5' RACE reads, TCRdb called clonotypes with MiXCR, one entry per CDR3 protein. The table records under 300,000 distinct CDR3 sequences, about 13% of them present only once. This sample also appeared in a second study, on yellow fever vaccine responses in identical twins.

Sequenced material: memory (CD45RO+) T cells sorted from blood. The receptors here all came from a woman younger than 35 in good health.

CDR3 bases: TGCGCCAGCAGCCCCAGGACAGGGGAGGGGTTCGAGCAGTACTTC. Residues: CASSPRTGEGFEQYF. This chain links TRBV4-1 with TRBJ2-7; 9 nucleotides match TRBD1. The CDR3 is made up of 15 amino acids. CDR1 MGHRA and CDR2 YSYEKL come from the germline V gene. With V trimmed by 4 bases and J by 6 bases, 10 bases remained unmatched.

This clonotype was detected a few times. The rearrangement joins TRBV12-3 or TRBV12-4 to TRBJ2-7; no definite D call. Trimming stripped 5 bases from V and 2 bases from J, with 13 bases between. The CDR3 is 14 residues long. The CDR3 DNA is TGTGCCAGCAGTCCACAACTAAGTACCTACGAGCAGTACTTC. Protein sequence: CASSPQLSTYEQYF.

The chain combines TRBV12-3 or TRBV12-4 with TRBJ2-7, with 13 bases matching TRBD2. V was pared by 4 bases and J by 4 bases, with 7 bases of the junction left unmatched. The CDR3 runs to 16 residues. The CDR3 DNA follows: TGTGCCAGCAGTTCCAATGGACTAGCGGGAGCATACGAGCAGTACTTC. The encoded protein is CASSSNGLAGAYEQYF.

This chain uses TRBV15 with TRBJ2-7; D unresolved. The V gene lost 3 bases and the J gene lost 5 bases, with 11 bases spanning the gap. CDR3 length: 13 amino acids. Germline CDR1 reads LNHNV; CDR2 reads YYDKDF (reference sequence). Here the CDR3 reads CATSRGGQDEQYF. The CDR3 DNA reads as TGTGCCACCAGCAGGGGTGGCCAGGACGAGCAGTACTTC.

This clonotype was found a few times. As DNA, the CDR3 is TGTGCCACCAGCAATCAGGCTGCGGAGACCCAGTACTTC. Protein sequence: CATSNQAAETQYF. V usage is TRBV15 and J usage is TRBJ2-5; D unclear. The V gene lost 4 bases and the J gene lost 5 bases, with 11 bases spanning the gap. The germline CDR1 and CDR2 sequences are LNHNV and YYDKDF (reference sequence). This CDR3 comprises 13 residues.

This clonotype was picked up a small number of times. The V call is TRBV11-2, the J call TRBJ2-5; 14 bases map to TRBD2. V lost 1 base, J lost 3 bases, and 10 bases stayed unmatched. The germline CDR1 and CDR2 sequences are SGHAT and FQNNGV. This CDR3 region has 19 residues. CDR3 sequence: CASSLGAGGLAGVEETQYF. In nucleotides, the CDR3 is TGTGCCAGCAGCTTAGGGGCAGGGGGACTAGCGGGGGTAGAAGAGACCCAGTACTTC.

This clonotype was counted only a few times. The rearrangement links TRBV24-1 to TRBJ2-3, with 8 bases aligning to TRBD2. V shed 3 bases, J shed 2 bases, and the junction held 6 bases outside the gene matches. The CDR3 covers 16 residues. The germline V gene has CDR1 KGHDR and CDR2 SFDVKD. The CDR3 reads CATSDPGLGHTDTQYF. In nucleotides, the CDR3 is TGTGCCACCAGTGATCCGGGACTAGGCCACACAGATACGCAGTATTTT.

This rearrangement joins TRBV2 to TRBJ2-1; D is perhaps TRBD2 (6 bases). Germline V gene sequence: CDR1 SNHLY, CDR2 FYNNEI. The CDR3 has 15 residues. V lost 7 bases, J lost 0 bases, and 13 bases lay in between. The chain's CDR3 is CASNSGSVSYNEQFF. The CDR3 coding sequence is TGTGCCAGCAACAGCGGGTCCGTCTCCTACAATGAGCAGTTCTTC.

The CDR3 DNA reads as TGTGCCTGGAGAATGGCAGGGAAGACGGGTGAGCAGTACTTC. Translating it yields CAWRMAGKTGEQYF. The chain joins TRBV30 to TRBJ2-7; TRBD1 might be the D (5 bases). CDR1 and CDR2 (germline): GTSNPN, SVGIG (reference sequence). V was shortened by 3 bases and J by 7 bases, with 19 bases between the two germline ends. The CDR3 extends over 14 amino acids.

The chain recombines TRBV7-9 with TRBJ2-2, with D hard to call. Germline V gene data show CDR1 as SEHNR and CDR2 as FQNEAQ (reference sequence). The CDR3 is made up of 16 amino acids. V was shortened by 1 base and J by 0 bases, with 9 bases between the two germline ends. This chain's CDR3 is CASSLGGKSNTGELFF. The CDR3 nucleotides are TGTGCCAGCAGCTTAGGAGGCAAGTCGAACACCGGGGAGCTGTTTTTT. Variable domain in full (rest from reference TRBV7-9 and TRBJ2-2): DTGVSQNPRHKITKRGQNVTFRCDPISEHNRLYWYRQTLGQGPEFLTYFQNEAQLEKSRLLSDRFSAERPKGSFSTLEIQRTEQGDSAMYLCASSLGGKSNTGELFFGEGSRLTVL.

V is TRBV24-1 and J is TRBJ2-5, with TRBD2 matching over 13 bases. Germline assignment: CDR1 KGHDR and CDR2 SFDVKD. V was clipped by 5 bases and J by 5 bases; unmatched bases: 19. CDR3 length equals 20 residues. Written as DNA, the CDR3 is TGTGCCACCAGTGGCCACACTAGCGGGGGGGCCTTGAGTGGTGGGGAGACCCAGTACTTC. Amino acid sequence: CATSGHTSGGALSGGETQYF.

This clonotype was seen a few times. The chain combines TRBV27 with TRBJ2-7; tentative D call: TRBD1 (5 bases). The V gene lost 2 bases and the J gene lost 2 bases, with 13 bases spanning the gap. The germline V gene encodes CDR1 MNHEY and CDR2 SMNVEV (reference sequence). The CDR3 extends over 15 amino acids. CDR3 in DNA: TGTGCCAGCAGTTTAAGACAGCCAGACACCTACGAGCAGTACTTC. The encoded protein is CASSLRQPDTYEQYF.

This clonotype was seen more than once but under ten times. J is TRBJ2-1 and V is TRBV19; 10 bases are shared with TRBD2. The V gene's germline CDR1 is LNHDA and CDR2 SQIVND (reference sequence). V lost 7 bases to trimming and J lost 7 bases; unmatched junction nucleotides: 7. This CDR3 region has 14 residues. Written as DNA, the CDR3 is TGTGCCAGTAAGGCCAGGACTAGCGGAAATGAGCAGTTCTTC. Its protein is CASKARTSGNEQFF.

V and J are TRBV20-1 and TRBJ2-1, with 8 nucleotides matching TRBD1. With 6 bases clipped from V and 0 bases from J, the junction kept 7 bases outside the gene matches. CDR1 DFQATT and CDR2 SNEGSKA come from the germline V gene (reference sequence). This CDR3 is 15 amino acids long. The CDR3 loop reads CSAAGDRGSYNEQFF. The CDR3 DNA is TGCAGTGCGGCCGGAGACAGGGGCTCCTACAATGAGCAGTTCTTC.

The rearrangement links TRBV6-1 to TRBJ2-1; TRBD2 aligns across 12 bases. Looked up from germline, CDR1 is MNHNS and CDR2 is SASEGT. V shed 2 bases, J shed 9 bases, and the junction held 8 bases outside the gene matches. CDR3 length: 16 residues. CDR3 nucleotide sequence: TGTGCCAGCAGTGAATCCGGGACTAGCGGGTTCATTGAGCAGTTCTTC. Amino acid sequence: CASSESGTSGFIEQFF.

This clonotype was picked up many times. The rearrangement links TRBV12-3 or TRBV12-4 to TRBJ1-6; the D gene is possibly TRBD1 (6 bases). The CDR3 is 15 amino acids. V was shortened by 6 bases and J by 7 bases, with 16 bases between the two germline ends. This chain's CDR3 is CASRLTGTMNSPLHF. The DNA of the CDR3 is TGTGCCAGCAGACTTACCGGGACAATGAATTCACCCCTCCACTTT.

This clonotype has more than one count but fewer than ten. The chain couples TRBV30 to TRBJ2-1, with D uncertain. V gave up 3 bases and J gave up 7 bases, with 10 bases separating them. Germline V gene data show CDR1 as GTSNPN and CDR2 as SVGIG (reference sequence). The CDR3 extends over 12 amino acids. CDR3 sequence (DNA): TGTGCCTGGAGCAAGAGCTGGAATGAGCAGTTCTTC. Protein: CAWSKSWNEQFF. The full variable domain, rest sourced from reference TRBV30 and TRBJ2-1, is SQTIHQWPATLVQPVGSPLSLECTVEGTSNPNLYWYRQAAGRGLQLLFYSVGIGQISSEVPQNLSASRPQDRQFILSSKKLLLSDSGFYLCAWSKSWNEQFFGPGTRLTVL.